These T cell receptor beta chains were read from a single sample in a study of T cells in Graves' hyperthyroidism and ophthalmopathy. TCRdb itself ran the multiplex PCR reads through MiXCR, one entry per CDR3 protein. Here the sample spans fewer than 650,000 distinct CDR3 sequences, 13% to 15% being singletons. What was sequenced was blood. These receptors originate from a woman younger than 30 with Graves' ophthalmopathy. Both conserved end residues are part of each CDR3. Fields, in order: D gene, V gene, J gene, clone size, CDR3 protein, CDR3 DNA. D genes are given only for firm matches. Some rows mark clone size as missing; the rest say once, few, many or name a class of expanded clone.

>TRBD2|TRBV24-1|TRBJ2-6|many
CATGRVSSGANVLTF
TGTGCCACGGGGAGGGTGAGCTCTGGGGCCAACGTCCTGACTTTC
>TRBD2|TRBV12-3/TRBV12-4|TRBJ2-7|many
CASSLRGRAHEQYF
TGTGCCAGCAGTTTGCGCGGGAGGGCCCACGAGCAGTACTTC
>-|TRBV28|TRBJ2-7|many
CASTEAGTAHYEQYF
TGTGCCAGCACCGAAGCCGGGACCGCTCACTACGAGCAGTACTTC
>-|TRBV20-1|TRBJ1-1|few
CSAPYDSISTEAFF
TGCAGTGCCCCATATGACAGTATCAGCACTGAAGCTTTCTTT
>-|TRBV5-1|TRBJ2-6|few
CASSLRSISSGANVLTF
TGCGCCAGCAGCTTGCGTTCCATCAGCTCTGGGGCCAACGTCCTGACTTTC
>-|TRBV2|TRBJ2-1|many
CASSEVKQGSDNEQFF
TGTGCCAGCAGTGAAGTGAAGCAGGGATCTGACAATGAGCAGTTCTTC
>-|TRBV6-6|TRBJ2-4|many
CASSYSPLAAKNIQYF
TGTGCCAGCAGTTACTCCCCGCTAGCGGCCAAAAACATTCAGTACTTC
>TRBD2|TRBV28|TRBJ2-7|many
CASSLGLAVYEQYF
TGTGCCAGCAGTTTGGGACTAGCGGTGTACGAGCAGTACTTC
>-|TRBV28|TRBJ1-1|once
CASSLWNIAAGSEAFF
TGTGCCAGCAGTTTATGGAACATAGCAGCCGGGTCTGAAGCTTTCTTT
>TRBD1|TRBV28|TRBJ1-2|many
CAHHRDRANYGYTF
TGTGCCCACCACCGGGACAGGGCTAACTATGGCTACACCTTC
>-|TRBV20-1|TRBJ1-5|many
CSARSGGGNQPQHF
TGCAGTGCTAGGTCGGGAGGCGGCAATCAGCCCCAGCATTTT
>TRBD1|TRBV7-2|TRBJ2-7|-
CASSSSPGTGAWEQYF
TGTGCCAGCAGCTCCTCGCCCGGGACAGGGGCCTGGGAGCAGTACTTC
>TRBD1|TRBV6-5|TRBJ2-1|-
CASSYGQGASSGWIF
TGTGCCAGCAGTTACGGACAGGGGGCGTCTAGCGGGTGGATCTTC
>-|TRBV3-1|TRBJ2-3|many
CASSQDRDFTDTQYF
TGTGCCAGCAGCCAAGATCGGGACTTCACAGATACGCAGTATTTT
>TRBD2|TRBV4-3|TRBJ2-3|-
CASSQLWTSGVTDTQYF
TGCGCCAGCAGCCAACTATGGACTAGCGGGGTCACGGATACGCAGTATTTT
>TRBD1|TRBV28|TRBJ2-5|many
CASSESGTAQETQYF
TGTGCCAGCAGTGAATCCGGGACAGCCCAAGAGACCCAGTACTTC
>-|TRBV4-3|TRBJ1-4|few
CASSQDPRDNEKLFF
TGCGCCAGCAGCCAAGATCCCAGAGATAATGAAAAACTGTTTTTT
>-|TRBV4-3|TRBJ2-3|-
CASSQDLRGGTDTQYF
TGCGCCAGCAGCCAAGATTTAAGGGGAGGCACAGATACGCAGTATTTT
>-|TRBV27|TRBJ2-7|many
CASGVMYEQYF
TGTGCCAGCGGGGTAATGTACGAGCAGTACTTC
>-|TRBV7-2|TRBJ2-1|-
CASSRTLGSYNEQFF
TGTGCCAGCAGCAGGACTCTAGGATCCTACAATGAGCAGTTCTTC
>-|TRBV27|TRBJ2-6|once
CASRPGLGANVLTF
TGTGCCAGCAGACCGGGGTTAGGGGCCAACGTCCTGACTTTC
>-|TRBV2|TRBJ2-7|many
CASRLTGTSSSYEQYF
TGTGCCAGCAGGCTGACCGGGACCTCAAGCTCCTACGAGCAGTACTTC
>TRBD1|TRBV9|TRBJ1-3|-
CASSVSTPGGQGSIDGNTIYF
TGTGCCAGCAGCGTCTCCACACCTGGGGGACAGGGTAGTATTGATGGAAACACCATATATTTT
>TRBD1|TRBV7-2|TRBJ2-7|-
CARNPGQGAHYEQYF
TGTGCCAGAAATCCGGGACAGGGGGCTCACTACGAGCAGTACTTC
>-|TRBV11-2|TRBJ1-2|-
CASSFPQGPRDASYGYTF
TGTGCCAGCAGCTTTCCTCAGGGTCCCCGGGACGCGAGCTATGGCTACACCTTC
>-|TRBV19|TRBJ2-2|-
CASSIGTSSTGELFF
TGTGCCAGTAGTATAGGGACTTCAAGCACCGGGGAGCTGTTTTTT
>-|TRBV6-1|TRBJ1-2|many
CASRQGPGYTF
TGTGCCAGCAGACAGGGACCTGGCTACACCTTC
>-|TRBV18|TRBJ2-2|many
CASSPLAGELFF
TGTGCCAGCTCACCTCTGGCCGGGGAGCTGTTTTTT
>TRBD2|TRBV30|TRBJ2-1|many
CAYYPAGLALNEQFF
TGTGCCTACTACCCCGCCGGACTAGCGCTCAATGAGCAGTTCTTC
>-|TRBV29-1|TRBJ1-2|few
CSVSRENPWGGYTF
TGCAGCGTTTCCCGGGAAAATCCTTGGGGTGGCTACACCTTC
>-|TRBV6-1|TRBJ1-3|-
CASSEVEGNTIYF
TGTGCCAGCAGTGAGGTTGAAGGAAACACCATATATTTT
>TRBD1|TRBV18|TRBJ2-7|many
CASSPRAQGVTYEQYF
TGTGCCAGCTCACCACGCGCGCAGGGGGTCACCTACGAGCAGTACTTC
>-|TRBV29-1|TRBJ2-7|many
CSVVGGHTYEQYF
TGCAGCGTTGTTGGCGGTCACACCTACGAGCAGTACTTC
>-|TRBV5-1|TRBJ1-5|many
CASSLAPTNQPQHF
TGCGCCAGCAGCTTGGCTCCAACGAATCAGCCCCAGCATTTT
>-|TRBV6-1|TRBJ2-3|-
CASSSGDLAQYF
TGTGCCAGCAGTTCGGGGGACCTCGCGCAGTATTTT
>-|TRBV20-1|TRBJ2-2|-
CSARVPPERGELFF
TGCAGTGCTAGAGTTCCACCCGAGAGGGGGGAGCTGTTTTTT
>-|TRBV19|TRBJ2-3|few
CASSSSPATDTQYF
TGTGCCAGTAGTAGCTCCCCGGCTACAGATACGCAGTATTTT
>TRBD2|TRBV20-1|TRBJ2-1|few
CSVTRAGGGSNEQFF
TGCAGTGTTACGAGGGCGGGAGGGGGGTCCAATGAGCAGTTCTTC
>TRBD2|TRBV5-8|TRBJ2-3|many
CASGIAGVETDTQYF
TGTGCCAGCGGAATAGCGGGAGTGGAGACAGATACGCAGTATTTT
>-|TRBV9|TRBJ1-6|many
CASSVGGSYNSPLHF
TGTGCCAGCAGCGTCGGGGGCTCCTATAATTCACCCCTCCACTTT
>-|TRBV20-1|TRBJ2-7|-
CSAEYRERYKQYF
TGCAGTGCTGAGTACCGGGAGAGGTACAAGCAGTACTTC
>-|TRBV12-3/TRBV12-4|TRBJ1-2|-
CASNPGLTYGYTF
TGTGCCAGCAACCCGGGACTTACCTATGGCTACACCTTC
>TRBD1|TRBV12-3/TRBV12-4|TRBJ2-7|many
CASSAGTGGMGRQYF
TGTGCCAGCAGCGCCGGGACAGGGGGCATGGGGCGGCAGTACTTC
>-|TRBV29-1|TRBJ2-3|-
CSVDRLDLYSTDTQYF
TGCAGCGTTGATAGGCTGGACTTATACAGCACAGATACGCAGTATTTT
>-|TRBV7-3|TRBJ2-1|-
CASSLVGGGNAPVDEQFF
TGTGCCAGCAGCTTAGTGGGGGGCGGGAACGCCCCGGTGGATGAGCAGTTCTTC